Below, 2 T cell receptor beta chains from the same sample are listed, as sequenced in a study of response to subunit inactivated influenza vaccine. TCRdb ran MiXCR on the RT-PCR reads and lists one entry per CDR3 protein. The sample lists a few hundred thousand distinct CDR3 sequences, around 7.9% occurring once. The sample here was PBMCs from blood, taken 23 months after vaccination. The source is a man in his fifties or sixties who received an inactivated influenza vaccine.

The table lists this clonotype with a few counts. The V call is TRBV20-1, the J call TRBJ2-1; D might be TRBD1 (5 bases). V gave up 5 bases and J gave up 0 bases, with 20 bases separating them. CDR1 is DFQATT and CDR2 is SNEGSKA in the germline V gene (reference sequence). The CDR3 consists of 17 residues. The CDR3 loop is CSAPDFGAVSSYNEQFF. CDR3 coding DNA: TGCAGTGCTCCAGACTTTGGGGCAGTGAGCTCCTACAATGAGCAGTTCTTC.

A few counts support this clonotype. V and J are TRBV28 and TRBJ1-1; possibly TRBD1 for D (5 bases). With 7 bases removed from V and 6 bases from J, the gap between germline ends came to 12 bases. Germline V gene data show CDR1 as MDHEN and CDR2 as SYDVKM. This CDR3 comprises 12 residues. CDR3 bases: TGTGCCAGCACCGATACCAGGGCTGAAGCTTTCTTT. This gives the protein CASTDTRAEAFF.